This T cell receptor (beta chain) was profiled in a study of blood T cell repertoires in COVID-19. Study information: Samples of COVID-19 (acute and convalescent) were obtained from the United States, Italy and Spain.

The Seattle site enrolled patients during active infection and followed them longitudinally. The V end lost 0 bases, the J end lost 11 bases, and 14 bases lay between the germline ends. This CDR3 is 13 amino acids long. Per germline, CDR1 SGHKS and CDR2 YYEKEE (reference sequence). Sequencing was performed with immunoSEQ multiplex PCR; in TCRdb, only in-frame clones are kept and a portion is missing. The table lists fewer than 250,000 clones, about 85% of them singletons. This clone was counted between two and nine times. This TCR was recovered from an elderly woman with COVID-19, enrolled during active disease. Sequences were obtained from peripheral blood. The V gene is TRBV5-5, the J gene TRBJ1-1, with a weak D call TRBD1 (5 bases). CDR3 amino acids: CASSLGARVSAFF. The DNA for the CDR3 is TGTGCCAGCAGCTTGGGGGCCAGGGTCTCGGCTTTCTTT. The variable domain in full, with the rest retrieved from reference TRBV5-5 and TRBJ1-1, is DAGVTQSPTHLIKTRGQQVTLRCSPISGHKSVSWYQQVLGQGPQFIFQYYEKEERGRGNFPDRFSARQFPNYSSELNVNALLLGDSALYLCASSLGARVSAFFGQGTRLTVV.